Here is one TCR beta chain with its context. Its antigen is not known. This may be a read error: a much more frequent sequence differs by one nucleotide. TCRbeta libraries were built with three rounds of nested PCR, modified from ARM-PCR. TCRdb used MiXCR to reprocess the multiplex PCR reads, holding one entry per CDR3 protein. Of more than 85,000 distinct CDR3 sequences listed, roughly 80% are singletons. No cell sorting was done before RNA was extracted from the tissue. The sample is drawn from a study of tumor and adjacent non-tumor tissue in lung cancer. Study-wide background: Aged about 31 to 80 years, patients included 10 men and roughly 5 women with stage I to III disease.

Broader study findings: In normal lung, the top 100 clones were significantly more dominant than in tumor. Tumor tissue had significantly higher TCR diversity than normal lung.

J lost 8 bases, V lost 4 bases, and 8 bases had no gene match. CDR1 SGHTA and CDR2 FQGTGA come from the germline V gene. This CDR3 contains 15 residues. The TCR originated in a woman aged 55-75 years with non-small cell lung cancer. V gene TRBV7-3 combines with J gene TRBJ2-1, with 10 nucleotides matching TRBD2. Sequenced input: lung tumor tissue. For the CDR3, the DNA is TGTGCCAGCAGCTCCGGGGCTAGCGGGAGTTATGAGCAGTTCTTC. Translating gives CASSSGASGSYEQFF.